The 7 T cell receptor beta chains in this list originate from one sample, sequenced in a study of cytomegalovirus exposure and HLA in healthy donors. Amplification used 60 Vbeta primers and 13 Jbeta primers. Method: immunoSEQ multiplex PCR; TCRdb's copy keeps in-frame clones and lacks some. Of 180,000 or so clones listed, roughly 72% are singletons. Sequenced material: PBMCs. Source of these receptors: a woman under 40 in good health and CMV-seropositive.

CDR3 DNA: TGTGCCAGCAGCTTAGTAGCAGAAATCCCCTATGGCTACACCTTC. Encoded protein: CASSLVAEIPYGYTF. The V and J genes are TRBV7-9 and TRBJ1-2; no clear D gene. CDR1 and CDR2 (germline): SEHNR, FQNEAQ (reference sequence). The CDR3 loop spans 15 amino acids. V lost 1 base, J lost 4 bases, and 13 bases lay in between.

V gene TRBV4-1 combines with J gene TRBJ1-6; D gene uncertain. The germline V and J ends were trimmed by 6 bases and 0 bases, with 12 bases remaining between them. This CDR3 contains 16 residues. Germline lookup yields CDR1 MGHRA and CDR2 YSYEKL. The chain's CDR3 is CASRSEGSSYNSPLHF. The CDR3 nucleotides read TGCGCCAGCAGGAGCGAGGGAAGCTCCTATAATTCACCCCTCCACTTT.

The CDR3 nucleotides are TGTGCCTGGAGTTTAGGGGCGGCCTATGGCTACACCTTC. The encoded protein is CAWSLGAAYGYTF. This chain connects TRBV30 to TRBJ1-2, with D possibly being TRBD1 (5 bases). V was trimmed by 2 bases and J by 4 bases, leaving 11 bases between them. The CDR3 runs 13 residues. Per germline, CDR1 GTSNPN and CDR2 SVGIG (reference sequence).

The chain is built from TRBV19 and TRBJ2-3; TRBD1 agrees at 7 bases. CDR1 and CDR2 from the germline V gene are LNHDA and SQIVND (reference sequence). The J segment lost 2 bases and the V segment lost 7 bases, leaving 3 bases of the junction unmatched. The CDR3 totals 13 residues. As DNA, the CDR3 is TGTGCCAGTAAAGGGACAGCCACAGATACGCAGTATTTT. Encoded protein: CASKGTATDTQYF.

The chain joins TRBV7-9 to TRBJ2-5; tentative D call: TRBD1 (5 bases). In germline, CDR1 is SEHNR, CDR2 FQNEAQ (reference sequence). This CDR3 region has 14 residues. Trimming removed 2 bases from V and 4 bases from J, with 11 bases in between. DNA for the CDR3: TGTGCCAGCAGCTTACCTACAGGCCGAGAGACCCAGTACTTC. It yields the protein CASSLPTGRETQYF.

Only a few counts were recorded for this clone. The chain employs TRBV10-3 and TRBJ2-1, with 7 nucleotides matching TRBD2. J was trimmed by 1 base and V by 8 bases; bases with no gene match: 5. CDR3 length: 14 residues. The V gene's germline CDR1 is ENHRY and CDR2 SYGVKD. CDR3 sequence reads: CAIAQRESYNEQFF. CDR3 sequence (DNA): TGTGCCATCGCTCAGCGGGAATCCTACAATGAGCAGTTCTTC.

This chain links TRBV7-2 with TRBJ1-1; 7 bases line up with TRBD1. Germline V gene lookup returns CDR1 SGHTA and CDR2 FQGNSA. V was clipped by 6 bases and J by 1 base; unmatched bases: 2. This CDR3 contains 13 residues. The CDR3 reads CASRRQGNTEAFF. The CDR3, as DNA: TGTGCCAGCAGGCGACAGGGGAACACTGAAGCTTTCTTT.